Sequencing of this T cell receptor beta chain was carried out in a study of blood T cells in healthy people across ages. With a J-beta primer mix and a sample-barcoded 5' primer, a second PCR ran 7 to 11 cycles. TCRdb called the 5' RACE reads again in MiXCR, with one record for every CDR3 protein. The sample yields 1.5 million to 1.8 million distinct CDR3 sequences, approximately 42% seen once. CDR1 and CDR2 (germline): ENHRY, SYGVKD. The germline V and J ends were trimmed by 11 bases and 0 bases, with 14 bases remaining between them. The CDR3 totals 13 residues. This chain uses TRBV10-3 with TRBJ2-7; possibly TRBD2 for D (6 bases). This sequence was found in a woman between 18 and 29 years old in good health. The specimen sequenced was blood. CDR3 residues: CAAASSDSYEQYF. In DNA, the CDR3 is TGTGCCGCCGCCTCTAGCGACTCCTACGAGCAGTACTTC.